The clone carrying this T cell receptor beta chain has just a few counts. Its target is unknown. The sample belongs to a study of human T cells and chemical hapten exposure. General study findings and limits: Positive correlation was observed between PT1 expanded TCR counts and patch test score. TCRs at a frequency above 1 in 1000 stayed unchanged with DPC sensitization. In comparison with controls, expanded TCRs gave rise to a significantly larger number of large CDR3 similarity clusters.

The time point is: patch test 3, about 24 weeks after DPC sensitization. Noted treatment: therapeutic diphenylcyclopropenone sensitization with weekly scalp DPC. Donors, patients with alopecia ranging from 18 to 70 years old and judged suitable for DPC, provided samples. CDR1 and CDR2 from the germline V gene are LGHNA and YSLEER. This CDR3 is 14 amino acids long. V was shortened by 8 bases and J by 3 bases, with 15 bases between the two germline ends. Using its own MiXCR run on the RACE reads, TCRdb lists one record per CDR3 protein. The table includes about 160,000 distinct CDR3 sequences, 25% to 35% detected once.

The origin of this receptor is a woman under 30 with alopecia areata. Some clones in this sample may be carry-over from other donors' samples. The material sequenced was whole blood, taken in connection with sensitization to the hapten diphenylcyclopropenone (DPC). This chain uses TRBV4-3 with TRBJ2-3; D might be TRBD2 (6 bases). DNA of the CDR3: TGCGCCAGCTCTAGGGGACTCTTTACAGATACGCAGTATTTT. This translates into CASSRGLFTDTQYF.